A selection of T cell receptor beta chains follows, all from one sample in a study of OX40 agonist ivuxolimab in advanced cancers. The repertoire was sequenced with immunoSEQ multiplex PCR; TCRdb's copy has only in-frame clones and lacks some. The repertoire holds about 32,000 clones, with roughly 84% as singletons. The sample was CD4+ or CD8+ T cells sorted from blood, taken in a trial of the OX40 agonist ivuxolimab. The receptors were gathered from an adult with an advanced solid tumor such as melanoma, head and neck, liver or kidney cancer. Each CDR3 is given with its conserved first and last residue. A D gene is named only where the DNA matches it firmly. Where a row states a size, it is once, few, many or the class of an expanded clone; other rows omit it.

clone size	V gene	J gene	D gene	CDR3 DNA	CDR3 protein
NA	TRBV5-6	TRBJ2-7	NA	TGTGCCAGCAGCTTGGAGGTAGGGGTAGGCTCCTACGAGCAGTACTTC	CASSLEVGVGSYEQYF
NA	TRBV7-9	TRBJ2-5	TRBD1	TGTGCCAGCAGCGGACGAGGACAGGGTACGAGGGAGACCCAGTACTTC	CASSGRGQGTRETQYF
NA	TRBV4-3	TRBJ2-7	NA	TGCGCCAGCAGCCAAGACACCGGGACGGTCTCCTACGAGCAGTACTTC	CASSQDTGTVSYEQYF
NA	TRBV6-1	TRBJ2-1	TRBD2	TGTGCCGGGGCGGATGCGGGGGGTTACAATGAGCAGTTCTTC	CAGADAGGYNEQFF
many	TRBV13	TRBJ2-1	NA	TGTGCCAGCAGCTCGCCGGGGGCAGCGGATGAGCAGTTCTTC	CASSSPGAADEQFF
once	TRBV14	TRBJ2-5	NA	TGTGCCAGCAGCCAAGAGTACAGCCAAGAGACGGCCCAGTACTTC	CASSQEYSQETAQYF
many	TRBV9	TRBJ2-3	TRBD2	TGTGCCAGCAGCGCCTTAGCGGGTTATAGCACAGATACGCAGTATTTT	CASSALAGYSTDTQYF
few	TRBV29-1	TRBJ2-1	TRBD2	TGCAGCGTTGAAGTACGTAGCGGGAGAAGAGTAAGCAATGAGCAGTTCTTC	CSVEVRSGRRVSNEQFF
NA	TRBV13	TRBJ1-2	NA	TGTGCCAGCAGCTTCTATGGAGGTGGCTACACCTTC	CASSFYGGGYTF
NA	TRBV6-6	TRBJ2-2	TRBD1	TGTGCCAGCAGTCCCACAGGGGGCCGATGGGAGCTGTTTTTT	CASSPTGGRWELFF
NA	TRBV19	TRBJ1-2	NA	TGTGCCAGTACTACGGGACACTATGGCTACACCTTC	CASTTGHYGYTF
NA	TRBV4-2	TRBJ2-1	TRBD2	TGTGCCAGCAGCCAAGGCAGCGGGGGGAACTACAATGAGCAGTTCTTC	CASSQGSGGNYNEQFF
NA	TRBV29-1	TRBJ2-7	TRBD1	TGCAGCGTTGAAGAACCCCTCGGCAGGGGGCAGAACGAGCAGTACTTC	CSVEEPLGRGQNEQYF
NA	TRBV19	TRBJ2-1	TRBD2	TGTGCCAGTAGTATGATAGGCGGGAGCTCCTACAATGAGCAGTTCTTC	CASSMIGGSSYNEQFF
once	TRBV5-1	TRBJ1-2	NA	TGCGCCAGCAGCCCCCGAGGCGAGGCTAACTATGGCTACACCTTC	CASSPRGEANYGYTF
NA	TRBV6-1	TRBJ1-5	TRBD1	TGTGCCAGCAGGGACAGGGTCGGCCAGCCCCAGCATTTT	CASRDRVGQPQHF
NA	TRBV6-1	TRBJ1-3	NA	TGTGCCAGCAGTGGACGCCAGGGCGTAAAGAACACCATATATTTT	CASSGRQGVKNTIYF
once	TRBV7-9	TRBJ2-2	NA	TGTGCCAGCAGCGGACCCGAAAAGGGAGCCACCGGGGAGCTGTTTTTT	CASSGPEKGATGELFF
few	TRBV27	TRBJ2-1	NA	TGTGCCAGCAGTCCCGGAGGAGGTTACAATGAGCAGTTCTTC	CASSPGGGYNEQFF
NA	TRBV5-1	TRBJ1-1	TRBD1	TGCGCCAGCAGCCCTTGGACAGGGCGGTCGAACACTGAAGCTTTCTTT	CASSPWTGRSNTEAFF
NA	TRBV7-2	TRBJ1-5	TRBD1	TGTGCCAGCAGCTTTACTGGGACAGGGATGGCGCCCCAGCATTTT	CASSFTGTGMAPQHF
NA	TRBV5-6	TRBJ2-7	NA	TGTGCCAGCAGCTTCAGGCAGTCCCCCTACGAGCAGTACTTC	CASSFRQSPYEQYF
NA	TRBV5-5	TRBJ2-7	NA	TGTGCCAGCAGTCCGGAGGCCAGCTACGAGCAGTACTTC	CASSPEASYEQYF
NA	TRBV4-1	TRBJ2-3	TRBD1	TGCGCCAGCAGCCAAGAGTTCGGGACAGGGGGAGATACGCAGTATTTT	CASSQEFGTGGDTQYF
NA	TRBV7-8	TRBJ2-7	TRBD2	TGTGCCAGCAGCCCGGGGACTAGCGACTACGAGCAGTACTTC	CASSPGTSDYEQYF
NA	TRBV7-9	TRBJ2-3	TRBD1	TGTGCCAGCAGCTTAGTACAGGGGGCAAATACGCAGTATTTT	CASSLVQGANTQYF
NA	TRBV7-9	TRBJ1-1	NA	TGTGCCAGCAGCTTTCAGGTCCCGAACACTGAAGCTTTCTTT	CASSFQVPNTEAFF
NA	TRBV7-9	TRBJ1-1	TRBD1	TGTGCCAGCAGCTTAGAGGCAGGGGGGGAATTGAACACTGAAGCTTTCTTT	CASSLEAGGELNTEAFF
NA	TRBV27	TRBJ1-2	TRBD1	TGTGCCAGCAGTGGGGGGACAGGCTTCTATGGCTACACCTTC	CASSGGTGFYGYTF
NA	TRBV6-4	TRBJ2-3	TRBD2	TGTGCCAGCAGTAAGGGACTAGCGTTTAGCACAGATACGCAGTATTTT	CASSKGLAFSTDTQYF
NA	TRBV27	TRBJ2-7	NA	TGTGCCAGCAGTTCCTCAAGGGGCTACGAGCAGTACTTC	CASSSSRGYEQYF
NA	TRBV30	TRBJ2-5	TRBD2	TGTGCCTGGAGTGGGCTAGCGGGGGGTTCCCAAGAGACCCAGTACTTC	CAWSGLAGGSQETQYF
NA	TRBV27	TRBJ2-5	NA	TGTGCCAGCAGTCTGGGGGAGCGTGGGGGGGAGACCCAGTACTTC	CASSLGERGGETQYF
NA	TRBV13	TRBJ1-2	NA	TGTGCCAGCAGCTTAGGACAGTGGGGCTACACCTTC	CASSLGQWGYTF
few	TRBV2	TRBJ1-5	TRBD1	TGTGCCAGCAGTGGGGGCAGGGGGCCCGATCAGCCCCAGCATTTT	CASSGGRGPDQPQHF
once	TRBV5-1	TRBJ2-2	NA	TGCGCCAGCAGCTTACCACGGGACGGACGAACGAACACCGGGGAGCTGTTTTTT	CASSLPRDGRTNTGELFF
few	TRBV7-9	TRBJ2-7	NA	TGTGCCAGCAGCCAGATTCCCTACGAGCAGTACTTC	CASSQIPYEQYF
NA	TRBV6-5	TRBJ1-2	NA	TGTGCCAGCAGTTACGATACCCAGGGCTATGGCTACACCTTC	CASSYDTQGYGYTF
NA	TRBV5-6	TRBJ2-7	TRBD2	TGTGCCAGCAGCTTCGGGACTAGCGGGAGATCGGGCTACGAGCAGTACTTC	CASSFGTSGRSGYEQYF
NA	TRBV11-2	TRBJ2-3	NA	TGTGCCAGCAGCTCCCGCACAGATACGCAGTATTTT	CASSSRTDTQYF
NA	TRBV28	TRBJ1-5	NA	TGTGCCAGCCGCGCCAAACGGCCTAGCAATCAGCCCCAGCATTTT	CASRAKRPSNQPQHF
few	TRBV9	TRBJ1-5	NA	TGTGCCAGCAGCGAGGAGGGGAATCAGCCCCAGCATTTT	CASSEEGNQPQHF
few	TRBV29-1	TRBJ2-6	NA	TGCAGCGTTGCCGGGGCCAACGTCCTGACTTTC	CSVAGANVLTF
NA	TRBV27	TRBJ2-5	NA	TGTGCCAGCAGTCTAACAGGGCGGCTCCAAGAGACCCAGTACTTC	CASSLTGRLQETQYF
NA	TRBV28	TRBJ2-7	NA	TGTGCCAGCAGTTTATATCTCCTCGAGCAGTACTTC	CASSLYLLEQYF
few	TRBV7-9	TRBJ2-7	NA	TGTGCCAGCAGCTTTTCAGCCAGGGCCTACGAGCAGTACTTC	CASSFSARAYEQYF
NA	TRBV10-1	TRBJ1-6	NA	TGCGCCAGCAGTGTACGAGGGCCCTATAATTCACCCCTCCACTTT	CASSVRGPYNSPLHF
NA	TRBV27	TRBJ1-2	NA	TGTGCCAGCAGTTTGGGACTGAACTATGGCTACACCTTC	CASSLGLNYGYTF
NA	TRBV5-6	TRBJ1-1	NA	TGTGCCAGCAGCCGGTGGAGCACTGAAGCTTTCTTT	CASSRWSTEAFF
NA	TRBV6-5	TRBJ2-3	NA	TGTGCCAGCAGTTCCATCAGGGATACGCAGTATTTT	CASSSIRDTQYF
NA	TRBV4-3	TRBJ1-2	TRBD1	TGCGCCAGCAGCCAAGCCGGGACAGGGACCAACTATGGCTACACCTTC	CASSQAGTGTNYGYTF
NA	TRBV4-3	TRBJ1-1	TRBD1	TGCGCCAGCAGCCAAGGAAGGGGGACAGCCACTGAAGCTTTCTTT	CASSQGRGTATEAFF
NA	TRBV11-2	TRBJ2-5	TRBD2	TGTGCCAGCAGCTTTAGCGGGGGGGCCTTGGAGACCCAGTACTTC	CASSFSGGALETQYF
NA	TRBV5-1	TRBJ2-7	NA	TGCGCCAGCAGCTTTGAGGGGAACTACGAGCAGTACTTC	CASSFEGNYEQYF
NA	TRBV29-1	TRBJ2-7	NA	TGCAGCGTTGAAGGCATCGGGGACGCGAGCTACGAGCAGTACTTC	CSVEGIGDASYEQYF
NA	TRBV19	TRBJ2-3	NA	TGTGCCAGTAGCGGGTACAGGGCGATTATCACAGATACGCAGTATTTT	CASSGYRAIITDTQYF
NA	TRBV27	TRBJ2-7	TRBD2	TGTGCCAGCCGCCAGGGGAGCGGGGGGGCCCCCTACGAGCAGTACTTC	CASRQGSGGAPYEQYF
NA	TRBV7-3	TRBJ2-3	NA	TGTGCCAGCAGCGGGGGGGCCAGCACAGATACGCAGTATTTT	CASSGGASTDTQYF